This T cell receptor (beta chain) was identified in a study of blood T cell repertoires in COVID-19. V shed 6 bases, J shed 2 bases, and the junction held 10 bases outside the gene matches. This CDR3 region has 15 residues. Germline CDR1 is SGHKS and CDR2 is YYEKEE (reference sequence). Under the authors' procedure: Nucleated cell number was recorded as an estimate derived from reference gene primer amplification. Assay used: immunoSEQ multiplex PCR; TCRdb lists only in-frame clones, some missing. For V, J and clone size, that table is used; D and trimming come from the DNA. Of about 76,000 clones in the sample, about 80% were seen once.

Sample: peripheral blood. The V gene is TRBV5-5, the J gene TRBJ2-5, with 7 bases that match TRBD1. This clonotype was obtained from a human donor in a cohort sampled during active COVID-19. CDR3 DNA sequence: TGTGCCAGCAACCCGCCGGGGACAGTACAAGAGACCCAGTACTTC. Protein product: CASNPPGTVQETQYF.